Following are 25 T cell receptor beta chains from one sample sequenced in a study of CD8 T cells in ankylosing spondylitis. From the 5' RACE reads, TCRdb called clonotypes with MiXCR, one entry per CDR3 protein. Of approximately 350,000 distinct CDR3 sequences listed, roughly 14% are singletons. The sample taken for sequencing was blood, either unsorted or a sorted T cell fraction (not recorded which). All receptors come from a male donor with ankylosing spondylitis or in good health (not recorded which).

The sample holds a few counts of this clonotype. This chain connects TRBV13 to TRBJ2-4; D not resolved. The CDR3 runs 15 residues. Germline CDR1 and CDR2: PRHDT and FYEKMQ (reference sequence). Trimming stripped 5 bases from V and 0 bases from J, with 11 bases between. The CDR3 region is CASSPPTGAKNIQYF. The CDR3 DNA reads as TGTGCCAGCAGCCCCCCGACGGGAGCCAAAAACATTCAGTACTTC.

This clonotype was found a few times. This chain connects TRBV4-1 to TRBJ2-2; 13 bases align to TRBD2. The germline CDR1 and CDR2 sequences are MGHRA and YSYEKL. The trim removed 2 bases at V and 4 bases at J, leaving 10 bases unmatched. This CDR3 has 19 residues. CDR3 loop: CASSQTSGRVLRFTGELFF. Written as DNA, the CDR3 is TGCGCCAGCAGCCAAACTAGCGGGAGGGTCTTAAGGTTCACCGGGGAGCTGTTTTTT.

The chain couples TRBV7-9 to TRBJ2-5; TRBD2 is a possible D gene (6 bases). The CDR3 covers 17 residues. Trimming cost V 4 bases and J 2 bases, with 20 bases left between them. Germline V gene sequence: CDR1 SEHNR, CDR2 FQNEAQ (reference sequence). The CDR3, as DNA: TGTGCCAGCAGCTCCTTTGGGACGGGGGAGCCTCAAGAGACCCAGTACTTC. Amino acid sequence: CASSSFGTGEPQETQYF.

The CDR3 region is CASSRDYMNTEAFF. The CDR3 nucleotides read TGTGCCAGCAGTCGGGACTATATGAACACTGAAGCTTTCTTT. The rearrangement uses TRBV6-1 and TRBJ1-1; a possible D gene is TRBD1 (5 bases). The length of the CDR3 is 14 residues. Germline V gives CDR1 MNHNS, CDR2 SASEGT. Between the trimmed V and J ends, which lost 5 bases and 0 bases, there was a span of 10 bases.

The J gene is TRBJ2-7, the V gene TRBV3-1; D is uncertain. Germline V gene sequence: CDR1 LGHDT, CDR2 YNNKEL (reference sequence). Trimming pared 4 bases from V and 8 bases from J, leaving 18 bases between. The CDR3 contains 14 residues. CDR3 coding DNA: TGTGCCAGCAGCCCCCACGGGCCCTCTTCTAAGCAGTACTTC. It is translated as CASSPHGPSSKQYF.

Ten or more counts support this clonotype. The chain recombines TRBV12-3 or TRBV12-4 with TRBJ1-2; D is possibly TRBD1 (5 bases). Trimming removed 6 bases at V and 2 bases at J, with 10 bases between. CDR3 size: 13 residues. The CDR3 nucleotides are TGTGCCAGCAGGTTCAGACAGAACTATGGCTACACCTTC. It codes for CASRFRQNYGYTF.

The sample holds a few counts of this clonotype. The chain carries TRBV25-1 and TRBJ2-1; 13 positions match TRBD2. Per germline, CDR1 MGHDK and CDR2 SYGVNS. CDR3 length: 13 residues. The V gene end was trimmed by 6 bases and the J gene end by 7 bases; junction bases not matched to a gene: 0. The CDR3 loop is CASRLAGGNEQFF. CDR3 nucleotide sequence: TGTGCCAGCAGACTAGCGGGGGGGAATGAGCAGTTCTTC.

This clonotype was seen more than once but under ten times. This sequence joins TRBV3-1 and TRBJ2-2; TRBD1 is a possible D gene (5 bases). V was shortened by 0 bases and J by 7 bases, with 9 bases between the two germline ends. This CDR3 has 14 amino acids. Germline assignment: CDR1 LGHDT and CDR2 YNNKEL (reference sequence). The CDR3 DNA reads TGTGCCAGCAGCCAAGACCCAGGGATCGGGGAGCTGTTTTTT. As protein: CASSQDPGIGELFF.

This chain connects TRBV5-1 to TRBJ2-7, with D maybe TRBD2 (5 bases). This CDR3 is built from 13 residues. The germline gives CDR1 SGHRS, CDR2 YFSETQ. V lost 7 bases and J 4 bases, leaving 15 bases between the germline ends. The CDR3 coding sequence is TGCGCCAGCTCCGACCGGGCGGGTTACGAGCAGTACTTC. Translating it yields CASSDRAGYEQYF.

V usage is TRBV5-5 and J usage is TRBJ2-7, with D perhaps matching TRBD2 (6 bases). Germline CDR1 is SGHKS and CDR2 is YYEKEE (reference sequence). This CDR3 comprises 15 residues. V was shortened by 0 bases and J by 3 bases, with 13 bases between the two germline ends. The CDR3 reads CASSLATRTIYEQYF. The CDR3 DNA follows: TGTGCCAGCAGCTTGGCGACTAGGACGATCTACGAGCAGTACTTC.

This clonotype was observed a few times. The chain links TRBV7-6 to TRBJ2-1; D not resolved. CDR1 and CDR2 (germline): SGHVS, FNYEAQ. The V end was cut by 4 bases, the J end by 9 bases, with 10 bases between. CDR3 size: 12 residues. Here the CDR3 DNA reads TGTGCCAGCAGCTCCTCCTCTCGTGAGCAGTTCTTC. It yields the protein CASSSSSREQFF. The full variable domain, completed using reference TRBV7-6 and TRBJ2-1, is GAGVSQSPRYKVTKRGQDVALRCDPISGHVSLYWYRQALGQGPEFLTYFNYEAQQDKSGLPNDRFSAERPEGSISTLTIQRTEQRDSAMYRCASSSSSREQFFGPGTRLTVL.

CDR3 in amino acids: CASSQTRGERRTYTDTQYF. In DNA form, the CDR3 reads TGCGCCAGCAGCCAAACCCGAGGGGAGCGGCGAACATACACAGATACGCAGTATTTT. V usage is TRBV4-1 and J usage is TRBJ2-3; D is possibly TRBD1 or TRBD2 (5 bases each). Germline CDR1 reads MGHRA; CDR2 reads YSYEKL. This CDR3 spans 19 amino acids. Trimming cost V 2 bases and J 2 bases, with 23 bases left between them.

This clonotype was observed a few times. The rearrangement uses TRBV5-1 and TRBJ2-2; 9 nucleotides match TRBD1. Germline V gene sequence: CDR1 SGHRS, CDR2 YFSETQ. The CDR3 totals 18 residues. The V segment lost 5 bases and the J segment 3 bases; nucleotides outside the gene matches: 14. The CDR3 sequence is CASSSDRGLRSDTGELFF. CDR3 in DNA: TGCGCCAGCAGTTCGGACAGGGGATTGAGGAGCGACACCGGGGAGCTGTTTTTT.

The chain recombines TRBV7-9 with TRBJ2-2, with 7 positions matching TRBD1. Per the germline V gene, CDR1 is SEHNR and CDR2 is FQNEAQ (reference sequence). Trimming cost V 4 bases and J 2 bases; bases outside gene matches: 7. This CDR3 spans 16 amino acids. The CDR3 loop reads CASSSPTGINTGELFF. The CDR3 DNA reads TGTGCCAGCAGCTCGCCGACAGGGATAAACACCGGGGAGCTGTTTTTT.

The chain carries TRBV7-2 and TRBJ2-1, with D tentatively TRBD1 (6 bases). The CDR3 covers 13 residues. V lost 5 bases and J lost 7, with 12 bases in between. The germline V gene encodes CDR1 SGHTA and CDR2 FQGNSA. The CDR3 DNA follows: TGTGCCAGCAGCCACGACAGGTCTAATGAGCAGTTCTTC. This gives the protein CASSHDRSNEQFF. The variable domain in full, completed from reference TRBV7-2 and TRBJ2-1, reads GAGVSQSPSNKVTEKGKDVELRCDPISGHTALYWYRQSLGQGLEFLIYFQGNSAPDKSGLPSDRFSAERTGGSVSTLTIQRTQQEDSAVYLCASSHDRSNEQFFGPGTRLTVL.

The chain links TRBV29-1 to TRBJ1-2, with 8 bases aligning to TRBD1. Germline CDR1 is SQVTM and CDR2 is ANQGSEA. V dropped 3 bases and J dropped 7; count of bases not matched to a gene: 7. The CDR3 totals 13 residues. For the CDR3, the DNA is TGCAGCGTTGATGGCCAGGGGGCGGCTGGCTACACCTTC. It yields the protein CSVDGQGAAGYTF.

CDR3 nucleotides: TGCAGTGCAGGGAGGCACGGTTGGAGTGATGGTTCCGAGCAGTACTTC. Translation gives CSAGRHGWSDGSEQYF. V usage is TRBV20-1 and J usage is TRBJ2-7, with D tentatively TRBD2 (6 bases). The germline V gene encodes CDR1 DFQATT and CDR2 SNEGSKA (reference sequence). The CDR3 is 16 amino acids. V was trimmed by 6 bases and J by 6 bases, leaving 27 bases between them.

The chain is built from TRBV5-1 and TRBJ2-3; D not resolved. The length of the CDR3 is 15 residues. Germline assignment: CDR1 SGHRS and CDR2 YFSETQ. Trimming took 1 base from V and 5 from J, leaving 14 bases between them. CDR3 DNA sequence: TGCGCCAGCAGCTTGAGGGATGGAGTTAGAGATACGCAGTATTTT. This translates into CASSLRDGVRDTQYF.

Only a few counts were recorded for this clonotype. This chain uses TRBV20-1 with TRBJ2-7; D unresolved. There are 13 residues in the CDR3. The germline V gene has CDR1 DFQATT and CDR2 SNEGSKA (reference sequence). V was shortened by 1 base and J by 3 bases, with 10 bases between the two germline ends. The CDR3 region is CSARGTLDYEQYF. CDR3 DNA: TGCAGTGCTAGAGGTACTTTGGACTACGAGCAGTACTTC.

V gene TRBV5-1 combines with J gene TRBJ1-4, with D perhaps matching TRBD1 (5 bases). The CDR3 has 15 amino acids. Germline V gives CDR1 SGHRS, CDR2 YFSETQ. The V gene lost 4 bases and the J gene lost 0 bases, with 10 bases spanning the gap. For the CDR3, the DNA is TGCGCCAGCAGCACCCAGGGATCAACTAATGAAAAACTGTTTTTT. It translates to CASSTQGSTNEKLFF. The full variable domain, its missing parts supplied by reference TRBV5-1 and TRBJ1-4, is KAGVTQTPRYLIKTRGQQVTLSCSPISGHRSVSWYQQTPGQGLQFLFEYFSETQRNKGNFPGRFSGRQFSNSRSEMNVSTLELGDSALYLCASSTQGSTNEKLFFGSGTQLSVL.

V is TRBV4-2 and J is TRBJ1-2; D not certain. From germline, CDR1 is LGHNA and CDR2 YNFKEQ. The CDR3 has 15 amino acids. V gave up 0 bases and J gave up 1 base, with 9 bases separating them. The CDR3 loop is CASSQERPINYGYTF. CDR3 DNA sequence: TGTGCCAGCAGCCAAGAACGCCCTATTAACTATGGCTACACCTTC.

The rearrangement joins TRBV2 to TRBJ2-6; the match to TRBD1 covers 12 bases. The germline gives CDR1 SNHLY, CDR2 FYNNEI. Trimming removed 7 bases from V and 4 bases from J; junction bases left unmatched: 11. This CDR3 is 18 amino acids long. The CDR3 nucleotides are TGTGCCAGCACCTTAGGGACAGGGGGCGCAGAAGGGGCCAACGTCCTGACTTTC. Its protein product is CASTLGTGGAEGANVLTF.

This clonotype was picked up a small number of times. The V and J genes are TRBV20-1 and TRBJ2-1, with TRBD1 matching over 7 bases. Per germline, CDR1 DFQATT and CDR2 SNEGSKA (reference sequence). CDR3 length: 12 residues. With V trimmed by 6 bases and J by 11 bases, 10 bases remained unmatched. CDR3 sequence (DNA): TGCAGTGCCCGGCGACAGGGAGTTAAGCAGTTCTTC. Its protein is CSARRQGVKQFF.

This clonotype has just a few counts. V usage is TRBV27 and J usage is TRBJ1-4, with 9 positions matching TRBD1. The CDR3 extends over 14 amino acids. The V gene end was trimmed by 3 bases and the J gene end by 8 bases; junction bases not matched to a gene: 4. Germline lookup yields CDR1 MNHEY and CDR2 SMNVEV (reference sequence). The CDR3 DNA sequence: TGTGCCAGCAGTTTCAGGGGGACAGGGGAAAAACTGTTTTTT. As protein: CASSFRGTGEKLFF.

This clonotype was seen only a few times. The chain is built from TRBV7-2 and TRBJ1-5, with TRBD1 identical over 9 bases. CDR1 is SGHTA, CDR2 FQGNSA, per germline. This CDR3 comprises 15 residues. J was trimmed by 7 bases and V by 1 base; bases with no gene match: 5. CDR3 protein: CASSLDRGRGQPQHF. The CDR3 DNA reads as TGTGCCAGCAGCTTAGACAGGGGGCGCGGGCAGCCCCAGCATTTT.